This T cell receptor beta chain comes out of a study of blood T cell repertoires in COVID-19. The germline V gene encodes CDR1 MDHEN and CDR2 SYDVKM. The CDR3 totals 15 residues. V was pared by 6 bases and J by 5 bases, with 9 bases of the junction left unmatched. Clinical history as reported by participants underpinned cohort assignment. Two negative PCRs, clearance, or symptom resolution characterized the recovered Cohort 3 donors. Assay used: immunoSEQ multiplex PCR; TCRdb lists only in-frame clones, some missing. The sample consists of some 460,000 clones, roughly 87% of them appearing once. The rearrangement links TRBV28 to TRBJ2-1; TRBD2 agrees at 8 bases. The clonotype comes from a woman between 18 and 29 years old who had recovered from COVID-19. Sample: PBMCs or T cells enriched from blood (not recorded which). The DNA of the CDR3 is TGTGCCAGCAGCCCGGGCGGGCGGGGGGACAATGAGCAGTTCTTC. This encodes CASSPGGRGDNEQFF.